This T cell receptor (beta chain) is drawn from a study of blood T cells in healthy people across ages. A second about 7 to 11 cycle PCR used barcoded and J-beta primers. TCRdb processed the 5' RACE reads anew with MiXCR; each CDR3 protein has one entry. The table lists over a million distinct CDR3 sequences, 35% to 45% of them singletons. Details on this clonotype: Its antigen is currently unknown.

Study-level results: The unknown donor CMV status may have confounded expanded clonotype changes. Older age went with lower TCR beta diversity per million T cells, in a roughly linear way.

V trimming: 5 bases; J trimming: 6 bases; junction bases outside the gene matches: 12. Germline CDR1 reads SGHTA; CDR2 reads FQGNSA. The CDR3 has 15 amino acids. Healthy individuals of Caucasian origin from Russia, aged roughly 6 to 95, served as donors. Each sample gave at least 6 million isolated PBMCs. The receptor comes from a woman aged 18-30 years in good health. Sequenced: blood. The V gene is TRBV7-2, the J gene TRBJ2-7, with 8 bases matching TRBD2. DNA of the CDR3: TGTGCCAGCAGCCCGGGGGGGGCGGGAGCTGGCGAGCAGTACTTC. Translating it yields CASSPGGAGAGEQYF.